This TCR beta chain was captured in a study of cytomegalovirus exposure and HLA in healthy donors. As regards this clone: Its antigen is unknown.

With 60 Vbeta and 13 Jbeta primers, the PCR was carried out. Sequencing used immunoSEQ multiplex PCR; TCRdb keeps in-frame clones, though not all of them. The sample holds around 130,000 clones, roughly 80% seen once. Whole-study results and caveats: TRBV6-2, TRBV6-3 and other indistinguishable V segments were excluded. A later analysis linked a missense DCLRE1C variant to TCR beta V- and J-gene trimming. Reports state that TCR beta sequences accurately predicted most subjects' HLA-A and HLA-B alleles. CMV serostatus was the sole immune exposure information available.

This CDR3 contains 19 residues. Per germline, CDR1 SGHRS and CDR2 YFSETQ. V dropped 3 bases and J dropped 2 bases, with 24 bases sitting between them. The V call is TRBV5-1, the J call TRBJ2-1, with D perhaps matching TRBD2 (6 bases). Sequenced: PBMCs. The source of this sequence is a woman aged 40 to 50 in good health and CMV-seropositive. The CDR3 sequence is CASSSQIRLVTQTYNEQFF. The DNA of the CDR3 is TGCGCCAGCAGCTCCCAAATTAGACTAGTCACACAGACCTACAATGAGCAGTTCTTC. The full variable domain, with the rest looked up from reference TRBV5-1 and TRBJ2-1, is KAGVTQTPRYLIKTRGQQVTLSCSPISGHRSVSWYQQTPGQGLQFLFEYFSETQRNKGNFPGRFSGRQFSNSRSEMNVSTLELGDSALYLCASSSQIRLVTQTYNEQFFGPGTRLTVL.